The clone carrying this TCR beta chain was counted once. Its antigen remains unknown. Other DNA sequences in this sample translate to the same CDR3. This sample is part of a study of shared clonotypes between healthy human individuals. Notes on the study in general: Estimated clonotype richness was generally higher in naive than memory subsets.

Original processing methods: Filtering differed for immunoSEQ, which gave only junction sequences without quality scores. Sequenced by immunoSEQ multiplex PCR; TCRdb stores in-frame clones only, minus some. V and J calls and clone size are copied from that table; D and trimming were computed from the DNA. Among roughly 2,000,000 clones listed, 85% to 95% were seen once. The naive CD8 subset, CD45RO-negative cells positively selected for CCR7, excluded terminally differentiated effector memory CD45RA+ cells. The CDR3 runs 13 residues. Unmatched junction bases numbered 0, after V lost 2 bases and J lost 3 bases. CDR1 is MNHEY, CDR2 SVGAGI, per germline.

The clonotype was recovered from a man aged 18 to 29 in good health. The chain has TRBV6-5 and TRBJ1-2; TRBD1 aligns across 7 bases. Sequencing input: naive CD8+ T cells sorted from blood. The CDR3 coding sequence is TGTGCCAGCAGTTACGACAGGGACTATGGCTACACCTTC. Amino acids: CASSYDRDYGYTF.